Presented here are 16 T cell receptor beta chains from one specimen sequenced in a study of T cells in Graves' hyperthyroidism and ophthalmopathy. The CDR3 regions of TCR beta were amplified from RNA transcripts. RT-PCR in the first round (using the HTBI primer set) targeted the TCR CDR3. MiXCR was run by TCRdb on the multiplex PCR reads, yielding one entry per CDR3 protein. The profile shows around 800,000 distinct CDR3 sequences, around 38% of them singletons. The sample comprised blood. The receptor set was obtained from a man aged 18 to 30 with Graves' hyperthyroidism.

The chain has TRBV12-3 or TRBV12-4 and TRBJ1-6; 8 nucleotides match TRBD1. The CDR3 contains 15 residues. After removal of 4 bases from V and 9 bases from J, the junction contained 8 bases not matched to a gene. The CDR3 coding sequence is TGTGCCAGCAGTTCTGACAGGGGCCTTTTTTCACCCCTCCACTTT. This sequence encodes CASSSDRGLFSPLHF.

This chain joins TRBV15 and TRBJ1-5; D remains ambiguous. The length of the CDR3 is 14 residues. Germline V lookup: CDR1 LNHNV, CDR2 YYDKDF (reference sequence). Trimming stripped 3 bases from V and 8 bases from J, with 14 bases between. CDR3 protein: CATSSHIFGEPQHF. For the CDR3, the DNA is TGTGCCACCAGCAGCCACATTTTCGGAGAGCCCCAGCATTTT.

This clonotype occurred a few times. The chain combines TRBV5-6 with TRBJ1-2; D might be TRBD1 (5 bases). The CDR3 spans 13 residues. From germline, CDR1 is SGHDT and CDR2 YYEEEE. Trimming removed 3 bases from V and 6 bases from J, with 12 bases in between. In DNA form, the CDR3 reads TGTGCCAGCAGCTGGGGGGGAGAAAATGGCTACACCTTC. This sequence encodes CASSWGGENGYTF. The full variable domain, completed using reference TRBV5-6 and TRBJ1-2, is DAGVTQSPTHLIKTRGQQVTLRCSPKSGHDTVSWYQQALGQGPQFIFQYYEEEERQRGNFPDRFSGHQFPNYSSELNVNALLLGDSALYLCASSWGGENGYTFGSGTRLTVV.

The chain couples TRBV7-8 to TRBJ2-7, with D unclear. Trimming cost V 5 bases and J 7 bases, with 12 bases left between them. There are 12 residues in the CDR3. Per the germline V gene, CDR1 is SGHVS and CDR2 is FQNEAQ. CDR3 bases: TGTGCCAGCAGCCCCCCGACACGGGAGCAGTACTTC. This sequence encodes CASSPPTREQYF.

This clonotype was detected only once. Mismatch with germline at one junction end may stem from a read error. The chain has TRBV24-1 and TRBJ2-5; D might be TRBD1 (6 bases). The CDR3 runs 12 residues. The germline V gene has CDR1 KGHDR and CDR2 SFDVKD. CDR3 residues: CATSASTRGKFF. The CDR3 DNA follows: TGTGCCACCAGTGCCTCCACCAGGGGCAAGTTCTTC.

This clonotype was seen a few times. This sequence joins TRBV20-1 and TRBJ2-7; D might be TRBD1 or TRBD2, each matching 5 bases. The V gene lost 3 bases and the J gene lost 5 bases, with 20 bases spanning the gap. Germline CDR1 and CDR2: DFQATT and SNEGSKA (reference sequence). The CDR3 is made up of 15 amino acids. The CDR3 DNA is TGCAGTGCTAGGGGTCCCGGGACGGTAGACCACGAGCAGTACTTC. Its translation: CSARGPGTVDHEQYF.

The chain uses TRBV20-1 and TRBJ1-1, with D unresolved. The germline V and J ends were trimmed by 3 bases and 2 bases, with 10 bases remaining between them. Germline V lookup: CDR1 DFQATT, CDR2 SNEGSKA (reference sequence). The CDR3 extends over 13 amino acids. The CDR3 DNA reads as TGCAGTGCTAGTCGAGGGAGAAACACTGAAGCTTTCTTT. It encodes CSASRGRNTEAFF.

This clonotype has only a few counts. The chain recombines TRBV2 with TRBJ2-7, with 10 bases fitting TRBD1. V lost 8 bases, J lost 7 bases, and 14 bases stayed unmatched. The CDR3 has 15 residues. Germline CDR1 and CDR2: SNHLY and FYNNEI. CDR3 in DNA: TGTGCCAGCTCCCCAGGACTGACAGGGGGCCAAGAGCAGTACTTC. This codes for CASSPGLTGGQEQYF.

This clonotype showed up many times. This chain joins TRBV15 and TRBJ1-1; the D is unclear. The germline V and J ends were trimmed by 6 bases and 3 bases, with 17 bases remaining between them. The CDR3 has 15 amino acids. Germline-derived CDR1 and CDR2 are LNHNV and YYDKDF (reference sequence). CDR3 sequence: CATRSSLLADTEAFF. The CDR3 DNA follows: TGTGCCACCAGGTCCTCCCTACTAGCGGACACTGAAGCTTTCTTT.

This clonotype was observed at least ten times. The CDR3 DNA sequence: TGTGCCAGCAGTACTCCGCAGAATTCACCCCTCCACTTT. Translating it yields CASSTPQNSPLHF. This chain connects TRBV2 to TRBJ1-6; D remains ambiguous. Germline V lookup: CDR1 SNHLY, CDR2 FYNNEI. The CDR3 length is 13 residues. V was clipped by 5 bases and J by 7 bases, with 9 bases between them.

There are many counts of this clonotype. The gene calls are TRBV9 and TRBJ2-7, with TRBD2 identical over 10 bases. The V and J ends lost 3 bases and 5 bases, in that order; junction bases with no gene match: 5. The CDR3 is made up of 14 amino acids. Germline values: CDR1 SGDLS, CDR2 YYNGEE. CDR3 sequence (DNA): TGTGCCAGCAGCGCAGCGGGAGGGAAGGACGAGCAGTACTTC. Protein product: CASSAAGGKDEQYF.

This clonotype has only one observation. V gene TRBV7-3 combines with J gene TRBJ1-3, with D hard to call. The CDR3 is 16 residues long. V was pared by 3 bases and J by 8 bases, with 20 bases between. CDR1 is SGHTA, CDR2 FQGTGA, per germline. This CDR3 is CASSLDGTIYGYTIYF. The CDR3 DNA is TGTGCCAGCAGCTTGGACGGAACGATCTATGGCTACACCATATATTTT.

This clonotype was counted at least ten times. V and J are TRBV7-9 and TRBJ2-7, with no clear D. This CDR3 has 12 residues. Trimming took 3 bases from V and 3 from J, leaving 6 bases between them. The germline V gene has CDR1 SEHNR and CDR2 FQNEAQ (reference sequence). The CDR3 reads CASSFESYEQYF. The CDR3, as DNA: TGTGCCAGCAGCTTTGAGAGCTACGAGCAGTACTTC.

The chain is built from TRBV6-5 and TRBJ2-2; unclear D gene. Germline V gene sequence: CDR1 MNHEY, CDR2 SVGAGI. The V end was cut by 6 bases, the J end by 9 bases, with 14 bases between. The CDR3 has 13 amino acids. In DNA, the CDR3 is TGTGCCAGCAGATCGAGTACTTACAGGGAGCTGTTTTTT. As protein: CASRSSTYRELFF.

This clonotype has just a few counts. The chain is built from TRBV15 and TRBJ2-7; D remains unclear. Trimming stripped 3 bases from V and 3 bases from J, with 6 bases between. CDR3 length: 12 amino acids. The germline V gene has CDR1 LNHNV and CDR2 YYDKDF (reference sequence). In DNA form, the CDR3 reads TGTGCCACCAGCAGCTTAATCTACGAGCAGTACTTC. Its translation is CATSSLIYEQYF.

In its sample, this clonotype was seen a few times. This chain joins TRBV2 and TRBJ1-6; D remains ambiguous. The CDR3 runs 13 residues. Trimming removed 6 bases from V and 8 bases from J, with 11 bases in between. Germline loops: CDR1 SNHLY, CDR2 FYNNEI. The CDR3 coding sequence is TGTGCCAGCAGAGATGGGTTCGATTCACCCCTCCACTTT. Its protein is CASRDGFDSPLHF.